The sequence of this T cell receptor (beta chain) was determined in a study of blood T cell repertoires in COVID-19 (dated by TCRdb to the early 2020s). About the investigation overall: Samples covering the acute and convalescent phases of COVID-19 were provided by collaborators in the United States, Italy and Spain. The prospective study material was composed of cDNA or gDNA derived from T cells, B-cell-depleted T cells, or PBMCs. Deeply sampled blood TCRbeta repertoires from subjects exposed to, actively infected with, or recovered from COVID-19 were included in the dataset. The repertoires were made available in a free public database intended to serve as a resource for research on the immune response to SARS-CoV-2. The samples were drawn from the first 160 participants of the ongoing ImmuneRACE study and from some 1,300 subjects provided by 6 global collaborators. The sample metadata nearly always contained a de-identified subject ID, COVID-19 status, age in years and sex. Where available, HLA class I and class II types were taken from metadata supplied by the sample provider and were not determined by assay-based typing. Results the study describes overall, beyond this receptor: The amount of clinical and demographic metadata varied by source and participant and was provided uncurated.

Points on this clone: No antigen is known for it. No base quality values were provided; no much bigger clone lies one nucleotide off. Other DNA sequences of this sample code for an identical CDR3.

Samples from volunteer blood donors who had recovered from COVID-19 were contributed by a second Seattle source. Each collaborating institution followed its own protocols to collect whole blood in K2EDTA tubes. For TCRbeta analysis, collaborators shipped samples as frozen whole blood, isolated PBMCs, or DNA extracted from either of those sample types. TCRbeta CDR3 regions were amplified from genomic DNA by means of the immunoSEQ Assay, a bias-controlled multiplex PCR. For the original study's pipeline: Nucleated cell counts per sample were estimated from amplification of reference gene primers within the assay. To quantify the absolute abundance of each unique TCRbeta CDR3 rearrangement, sequence reads were collapsed and filtered. For each sample, productive Simpson clonality was calculated as the square root of Simpson's diversity index across productive rearrangements. Imported from immuneACCESS, the table was reduced by TCRdb to in-frame sequences with V and J called. These copies leave out some clones; in studies compared against another copy, an unresolved V gene accounts for under half, and the cause of the remainder is not known. That table is the source of V, J and clone size, and D and trimming were worked out from the DNA. The table for this sample lists roughly 260,000 clones; about nine tenths of them were counted only once. Around 10% of the sample rests with the top ten.

This TCR was sampled from a man aged 35 to 55 who had recovered from COVID-19. The source material was peripheral blood.

In nucleotide form, the sequence is TGTGCCAGCACCCTACAGGGTTATACTGAAGCTTTCTTT. Its translation reads: CASTLQGYTEAFF. Recombination linked TRBV13 to TRBJ1-1; TRBD1 is a weak D gene call, 6 bases matching. The germline V gene (reference sequence) sets CDR1 to PRHDT and CDR2 to FYEKMQ. Measured from the cysteine to the phenylalanine, the CDR3 is 13 residues long. The DNA shown is the 39-base CDR3, in frame from base 1. Deletion took 7 bases off V and 5 bases off J, with a span of 14 bases between the germline ends. Outside the CDR3, residues come from the reference TRBV13 and TRBJ1-1 proteins, so the full variable domain is: AAGVIQSPRHLIKEKRETATLKCYPIPRHDTVYWYQQGPGQDPQFLISFYEKMQSDKGSIPDRFSAQQFSDYHSELNMSSLELGDSALYFCASTLQGYTEAFFGQGTRLTVV.